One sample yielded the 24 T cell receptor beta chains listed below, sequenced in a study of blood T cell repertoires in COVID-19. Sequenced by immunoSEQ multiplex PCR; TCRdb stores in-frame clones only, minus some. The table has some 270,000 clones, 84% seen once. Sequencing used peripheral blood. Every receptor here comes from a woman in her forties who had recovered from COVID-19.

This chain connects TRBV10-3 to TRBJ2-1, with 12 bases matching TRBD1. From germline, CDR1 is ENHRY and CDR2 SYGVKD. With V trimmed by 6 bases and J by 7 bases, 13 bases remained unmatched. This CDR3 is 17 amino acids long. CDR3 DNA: TGTGCCATCAGGATTACGGGACAGGGGGCCGAAAGAAATGAGCAGTTCTTC. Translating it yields CAIRITGQGAERNEQFF.

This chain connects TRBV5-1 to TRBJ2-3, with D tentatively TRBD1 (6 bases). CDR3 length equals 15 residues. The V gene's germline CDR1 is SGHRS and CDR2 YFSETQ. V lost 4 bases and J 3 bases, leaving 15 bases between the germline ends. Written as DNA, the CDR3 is TGCGCCAGCAGCGCAGACAGGCCTGCGACAGATACGCAGTATTTT. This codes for CASSADRPATDTQYF.

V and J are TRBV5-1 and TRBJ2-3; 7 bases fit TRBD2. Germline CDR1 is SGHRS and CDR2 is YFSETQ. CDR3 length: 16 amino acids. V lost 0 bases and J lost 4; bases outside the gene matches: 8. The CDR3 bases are TGCGCCAGCAGCTTGGTAGGACTAGTGTCTGCAGATACGCAGTATTTT. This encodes CASSLVGLVSADTQYF.

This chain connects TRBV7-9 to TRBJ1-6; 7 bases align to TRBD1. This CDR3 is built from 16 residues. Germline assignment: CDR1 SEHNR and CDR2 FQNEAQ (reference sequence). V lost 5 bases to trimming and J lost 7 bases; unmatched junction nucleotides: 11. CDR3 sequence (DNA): TGTGCCAGCAGCCCTAACACGGGACAGTCGAATTCACCCCTCCACTTT. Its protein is CASSPNTGQSNSPLHF.

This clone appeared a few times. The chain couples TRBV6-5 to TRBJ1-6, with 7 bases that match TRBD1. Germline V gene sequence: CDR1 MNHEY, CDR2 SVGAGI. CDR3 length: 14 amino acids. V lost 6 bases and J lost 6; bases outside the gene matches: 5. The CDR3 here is CASRLQGTNSPLHF. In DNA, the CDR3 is TGTGCCAGCAGATTACAGGGGACTAATTCACCCCTCCACTTT.

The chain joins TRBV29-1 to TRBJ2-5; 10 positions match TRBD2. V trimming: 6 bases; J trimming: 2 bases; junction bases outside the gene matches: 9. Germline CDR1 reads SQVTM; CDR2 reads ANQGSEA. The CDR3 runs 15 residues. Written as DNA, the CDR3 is TGCAGCGTCTCCGGGGTAGCGGGGGGACAAGAGACCCAGTACTTC. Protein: CSVSGVAGGQETQYF.

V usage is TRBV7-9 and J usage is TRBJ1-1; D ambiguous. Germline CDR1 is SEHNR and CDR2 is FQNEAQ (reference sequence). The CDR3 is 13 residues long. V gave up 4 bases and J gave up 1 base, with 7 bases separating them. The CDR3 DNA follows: TGTGCCAGCAGCTCGCGGCAGAACACTGAAGCTTTCTTT. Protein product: CASSSRQNTEAFF.

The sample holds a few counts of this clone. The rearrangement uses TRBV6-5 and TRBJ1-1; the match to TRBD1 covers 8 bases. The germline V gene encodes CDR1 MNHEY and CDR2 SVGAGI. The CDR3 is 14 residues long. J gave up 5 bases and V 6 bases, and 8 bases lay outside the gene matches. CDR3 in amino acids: CASSTGGDWTEAFF. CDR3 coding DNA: TGTGCCAGCAGCACAGGGGGAGATTGGACTGAAGCTTTCTTT.

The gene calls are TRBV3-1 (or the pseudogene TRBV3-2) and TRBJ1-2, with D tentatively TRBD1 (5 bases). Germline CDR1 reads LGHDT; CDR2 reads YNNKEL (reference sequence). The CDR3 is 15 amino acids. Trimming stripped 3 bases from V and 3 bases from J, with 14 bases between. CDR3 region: CASSHSSGRDYGYTF. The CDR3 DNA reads TGTGCCAGCAGCCACAGTTCGGGCAGGGACTATGGCTACACCTTC.

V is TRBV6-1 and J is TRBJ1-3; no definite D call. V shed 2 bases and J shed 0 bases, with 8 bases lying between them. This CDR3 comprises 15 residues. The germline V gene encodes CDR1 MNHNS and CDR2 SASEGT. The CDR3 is CASSEHDSSGNTIYF. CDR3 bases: TGTGCCAGCAGTGAACACGACTCCTCTGGAAACACCATATATTTT.

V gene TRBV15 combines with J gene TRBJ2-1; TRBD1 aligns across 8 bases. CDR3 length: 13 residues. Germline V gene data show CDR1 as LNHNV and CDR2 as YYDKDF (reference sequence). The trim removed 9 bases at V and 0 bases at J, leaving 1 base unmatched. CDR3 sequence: CATTGGSYNEQFF. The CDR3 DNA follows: TGTGCCACTACAGGGGGCTCCTACAATGAGCAGTTCTTC.

CDR3 amino acids: CASSYTTRPYEQYF. CDR3 in DNA: TGTGCCAGCAGTTACACGACACGCCCGTACGAGCAGTACTTC. V is TRBV6-6 and J is TRBJ2-7; D ambiguous. Germline V gene lookup returns CDR1 MNHNY and CDR2 SVGAGI (reference sequence). The V end was cut by 2 bases, the J end by 4 bases, with 12 bases between. The CDR3 has 14 amino acids.

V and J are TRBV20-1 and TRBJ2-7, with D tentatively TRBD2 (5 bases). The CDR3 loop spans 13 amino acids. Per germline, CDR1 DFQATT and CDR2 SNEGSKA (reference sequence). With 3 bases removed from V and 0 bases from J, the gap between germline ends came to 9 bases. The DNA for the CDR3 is TGCAGTGCTAGTCGGACTGACTCCTACGAGCAGTACTTC. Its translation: CSASRTDSYEQYF.

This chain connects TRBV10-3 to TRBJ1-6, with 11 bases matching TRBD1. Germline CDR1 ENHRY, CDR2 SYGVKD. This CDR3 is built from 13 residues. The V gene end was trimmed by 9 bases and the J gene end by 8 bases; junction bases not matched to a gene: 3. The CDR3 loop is CAIRTGGDSPLHF. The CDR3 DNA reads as TGTGCCATTAGGACAGGGGGCGATTCACCCCTCCACTTT.

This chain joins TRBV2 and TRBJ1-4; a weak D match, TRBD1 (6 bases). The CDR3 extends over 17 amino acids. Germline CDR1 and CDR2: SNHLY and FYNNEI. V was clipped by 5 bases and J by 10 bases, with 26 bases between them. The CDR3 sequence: CASSRDPPQGANGKLFF. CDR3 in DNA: TGTGCCAGCAGTCGCGACCCTCCACAGGGCGCGAACGGAAAACTGTTTTTT.

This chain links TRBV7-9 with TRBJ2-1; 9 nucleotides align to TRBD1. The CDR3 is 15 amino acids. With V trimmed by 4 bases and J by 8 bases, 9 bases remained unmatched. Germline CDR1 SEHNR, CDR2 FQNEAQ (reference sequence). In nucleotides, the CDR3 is TGTGCCAGCAGCTCGATCCGGGACAGGGTTGATGAGCAGTTCTTC. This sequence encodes CASSSIRDRVDEQFF.

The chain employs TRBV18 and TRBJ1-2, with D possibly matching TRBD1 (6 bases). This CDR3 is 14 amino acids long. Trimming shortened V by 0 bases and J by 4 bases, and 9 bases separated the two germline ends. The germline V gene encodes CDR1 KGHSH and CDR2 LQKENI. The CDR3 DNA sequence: TGTGCCAGCTCACCACCGCAGGGGTCCTATGGCTACACCTTC. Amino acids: CASSPPQGSYGYTF.

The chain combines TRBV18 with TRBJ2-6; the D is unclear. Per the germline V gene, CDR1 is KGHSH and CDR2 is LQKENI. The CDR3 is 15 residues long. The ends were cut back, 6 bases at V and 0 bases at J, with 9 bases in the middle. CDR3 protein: CASSSEISGANVLTF. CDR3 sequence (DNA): TGTGCCAGCTCCAGCGAAATCTCTGGGGCCAACGTCCTGACTTTC. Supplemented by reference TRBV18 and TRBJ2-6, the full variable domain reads NAGVMQNPRHLVRRRGQEARLRCSPMKGHSHVYWYRQLPEEGLKFMVYLQKENIIDESGMPKERFSAEFPKEGPSILRIQQVVRGDSAAYFCASSSEISGANVLTFGAGSRLTVL.

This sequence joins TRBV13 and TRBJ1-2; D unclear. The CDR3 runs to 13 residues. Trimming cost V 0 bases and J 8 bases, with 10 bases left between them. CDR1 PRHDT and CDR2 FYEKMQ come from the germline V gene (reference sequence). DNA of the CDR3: TGTGCCAGCAGCTTAGGCGGGCAGCGGGGCTACACCTTC. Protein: CASSLGGQRGYTF.

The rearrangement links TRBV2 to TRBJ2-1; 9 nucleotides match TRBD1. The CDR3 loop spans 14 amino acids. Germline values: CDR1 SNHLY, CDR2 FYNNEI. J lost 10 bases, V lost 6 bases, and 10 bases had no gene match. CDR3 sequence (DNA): TGTGCCAGCAGCCCCCCCGGACAGGGGCGGGAGCAGTTCTTC. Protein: CASSPPGQGREQFF.

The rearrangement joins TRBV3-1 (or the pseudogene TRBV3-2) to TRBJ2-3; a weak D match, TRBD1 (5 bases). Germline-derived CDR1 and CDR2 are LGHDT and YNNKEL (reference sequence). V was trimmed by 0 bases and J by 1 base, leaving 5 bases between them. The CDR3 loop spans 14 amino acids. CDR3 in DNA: TGTGCCAGCAGCCAAGAGACAGGCACAGATACGCAGTATTTT. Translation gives CASSQETGTDTQYF.

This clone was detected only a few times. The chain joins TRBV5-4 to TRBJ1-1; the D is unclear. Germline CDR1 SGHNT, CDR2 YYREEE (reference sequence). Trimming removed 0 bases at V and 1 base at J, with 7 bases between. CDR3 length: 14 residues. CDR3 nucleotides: TGTGCCAGCAGCTTGGAAGCCTCGAACACTGAAGCTTTCTTT. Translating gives CASSLEASNTEAFF.

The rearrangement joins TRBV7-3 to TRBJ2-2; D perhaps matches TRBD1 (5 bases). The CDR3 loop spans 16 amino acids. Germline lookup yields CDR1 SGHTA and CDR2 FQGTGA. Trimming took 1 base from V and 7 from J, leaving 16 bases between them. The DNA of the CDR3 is TGTGCCAGCAGCTTAAATAGCCAGGGCAGTGGCGGGGAGCTGTTTTTT. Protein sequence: CASSLNSQGSGGELFF. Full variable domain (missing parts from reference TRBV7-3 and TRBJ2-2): GAGVSQTPSNKVTEKGKYVELRCDPISGHTALYWYRQSLGQGPEFLIYFQGTGAADDSGLPNDRFFAVRPEGSVSTLKIQRTERGDSAVYLCASSLNSQGSGGELFFGEGSRLTVL.

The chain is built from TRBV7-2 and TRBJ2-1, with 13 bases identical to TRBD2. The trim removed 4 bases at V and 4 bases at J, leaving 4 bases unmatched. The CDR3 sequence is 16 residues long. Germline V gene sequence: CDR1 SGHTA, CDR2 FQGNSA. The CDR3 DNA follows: TGTGCCAGCAGCTCGCGACTAGCGGGGGGATACAATGAGCAGTTCTTC. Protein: CASSSRLAGGYNEQFF.